These T cell receptor beta chains were read from a single sample in a study of blood T cell repertoires in COVID-19. The repertoire was sequenced with immunoSEQ multiplex PCR; TCRdb's copy has only in-frame clones and lacks some. The sample lists 65,000 to 70,000 clones, about four fifths seen once, with roughly 6.5% in the top ten. The sample was peripheral blood. The receptors come from a woman in her sixties or seventies with acute or convalescent COVID-19. The CDR3 runs from the conserved cysteine through the conserved F or W. A D gene is named only where the DNA matches it firmly. The listing skips clone size in some rows; elsewhere it reads once, few, many or a size class.

v_gene	j_gene	abundance	d_gene	CDR3aa	CDR3nt
TRBV7-2	TRBJ2-3	-	TRBD2	CASSSLLAGEDTQYF	TGTGCCAGCAGCTCGCTACTAGCGGGGGAAGATACGCAGTATTTT
TRBV30	TRBJ2-7	-	-	CAWTAGPRTDTAEQYF	TGTGCCTGGACCGCCGGCCCCCGGACAGATACTGCGGAGCAGTACTTC
TRBV28	TRBJ1-2	-	-	CASSSSVYGYTF	TGTGCCAGCAGTTCCTCGGTGTATGGCTACACCTTC
TRBV7-8	TRBJ1-2	-	TRBD1	CASSLGGTDNYGYTF	TGTGCCAGCAGCTTAGGGGGGACAGACAACTATGGCTACACCTTC
TRBV27	TRBJ2-1	-	-	CASRVTGTYNEQFF	TGTGCCAGCAGGGTGACAGGAACCTACAATGAGCAGTTCTTC
TRBV5-1	TRBJ2-2	-	-	CASSLIRGTGELFF	TGCGCCAGCAGCCTTATCAGGGGCACCGGGGAGCTGTTTTTT
TRBV5-1	TRBJ1-3	-	-	CASSLGASGAVSGNTIYF	TGCGCCAGCAGCTTGGGGGCTTCAGGGGCCGTCTCTGGAAACACCATATATTTT
TRBV6-5	TRBJ1-1	-	-	CASSSGGGNTEAFF	TGTGCCAGCAGCTCCGGGGGAGGAAACACTGAAGCTTTCTTT
TRBV28	TRBJ1-1	-	-	CASSKRENTEAFF	TGTGCCAGCAGTAAGAGGGAGAACACTGAAGCTTTCTTT
TRBV9	TRBJ1-2	many	-	CASSPTSGQNYGYTF	TGTGCCAGCAGCCCCACCTCTGGGCAGAACTATGGCTACACCTTC
TRBV2	TRBJ2-7	once	TRBD1	CASKPTGQYEQYF	TGTGCCAGCAAACCGACAGGGCAGTACGAGCAGTACTTC
TRBV6-7	TRBJ1-5	-	TRBD1	CASNQGTGISNQPQHF	TGTGCCAGCAACCAAGGGACAGGCATTAGCAATCAGCCCCAGCATTTT
TRBV11-3	TRBJ1-1	-	TRBD1	CASSPGQGGTEAFF	TGTGCCAGCAGCCCAGGACAGGGAGGCACTGAAGCTTTCTTT
TRBV14	TRBJ2-7	-	TRBD2	CASSQDFTLGLAGGAYEQYF	TGTGCCAGCAGCCAAGACTTCACCTTGGGACTAGCGGGGGGTGCCTACGAGCAGTACTTC
TRBV12-3/TRBV12-4	TRBJ2-1	-	-	CASSRDMTPFF	TGTGCCAGCAGCAGGGACATGACTCCGTTCTTC
TRBV9	TRBJ1-3	-	-	CASSTQVVESGNTIYF	TGTGCCAGCAGTACCCAGGTAGTTGAGTCTGGAAACACCATATATTTT
TRBV15	TRBJ1-2	-	TRBD1	CATTEGTDLSYGYTF	TGTGCCACCACAGAAGGGACAGACCTAAGCTATGGCTACACCTTC
TRBV4-2	TRBJ2-5	-	TRBD2	CASSRPGLAGDFQETQYF	TGTGCCAGCAGCCGGCCGGGACTAGCGGGGGACTTCCAAGAGACCCAGTACTTC
TRBV28	TRBJ1-5	-	-	CASRTAPGPQHF	TGTGCCAGCAGGACAGCTCCTGGGCCCCAGCATTTT
TRBV4-1	TRBJ2-5	-	-	CASSQVGAGAQETQYF	TGCGCCAGCAGCCAAGTGGGGGCAGGGGCGCAAGAGACCCAGTACTTC
TRBV6-5	TRBJ1-1	few	-	CASSRRGRLEAFF	TGTGCCAGCAGTCGCCGGGGAAGGTTGGAAGCTTTCTTT
TRBV5-4	TRBJ2-2	-	TRBD1	CASSGNRGPDTGELFF	TGTGCCAGCAGCGGCAACAGGGGGCCGGACACCGGGGAGCTGTTTTTT
TRBV7-2	TRBJ2-1	-	TRBD2	CASSWRQRDYNEQFF	TGTGCCAGCAGCTGGCGACAGCGGGACTACAATGAGCAGTTCTTC
TRBV5-6	TRBJ1-6	-	TRBD1	CASSLWTGGHSPLHF	TGTGCCAGCAGCCTCTGGACAGGGGGCCATTCACCCCTCCACTTT
TRBV10-1	TRBJ2-3	-	-	CASSPRGLADTQYF	TGCGCCAGCAGCCCTCGAGGGCTCGCAGATACGCAGTATTTT
TRBV18	TRBJ1-5	few	TRBD1	CASSPEDREGQPQHF	TGTGCCAGCTCACCAGAGGACAGGGAAGGCCAGCCCCAGCATTTT
TRBV6-5	TRBJ2-7	-	-	CASGTSNPYEQYF	TGTGCCAGCGGGACATCGAACCCCTACGAGCAGTACTTC
TRBV5-1	TRBJ2-1	few	TRBD2	CASSSAGGNEQFF	TGCGCCAGCAGCTCGGCGGGGGGCAATGAGCAGTTCTTC
TRBV7-2	TRBJ2-2	-	-	CASTRGGWPSPGELFF	TGTGCCAGCACCCGCGGTGGATGGCCGTCGCCCGGGGAGCTGTTTTTT
TRBV11-3	TRBJ2-2	many	-	CASSSVAGELFF	TGTGCCAGCAGCTCGGTGGCCGGGGAGCTGTTTTTT
TRBV5-4	TRBJ1-6	-	TRBD1	CASSLVGGQGANSPLHF	TGTGCCAGCAGCTTGGTAGGGGGACAGGGGGCCAATTCACCCCTCCACTTT